A single sample is the source of the 29 T cell receptor beta chains below, sequenced in a study of blood T cell repertoires in COVID-19. Only in-frame clones appear in the TCRdb table, and some are missing; sequencing was by immunoSEQ multiplex PCR. The sample yields about 180,000 clones, approximately 86% seen once. Source material: peripheral blood. All receptors derive from a woman aged 25-40 years with active or convalescent COVID-19.

The chain links TRBV29-1 to TRBJ1-1; TRBD1 agrees at 7 bases. V trimming: 5 bases; J trimming: 1 base; junction bases outside the gene matches: 4. The CDR3 spans 13 residues. The germline V gene has CDR1 SQVTM and CDR2 ANQGSEA. The DNA of the CDR3 is TGCAGCGTTTCAAGACAGGGGAACACTGAAGCTTTCTTT. This codes for CSVSRQGNTEAFF.

The rearrangement joins TRBV5-1 to TRBJ1-2; 8 positions match TRBD1. Looked up from germline, CDR1 is SGHRS and CDR2 is YFSETQ. Trimming removed 1 base from V and 2 bases from J; junction bases left unmatched: 7. The CDR3 has 16 amino acids. CDR3 DNA: TGCGCCAGCAGCTTGAGTCCCGGGACAGGAAACTATGGCTACACCTTC. Protein sequence: CASSLSPGTGNYGYTF. The complete variable domain, with remaining parts taken from reference TRBV5-1 and TRBJ1-2, reads KAGVTQTPRYLIKTRGQQVTLSCSPISGHRSVSWYQQTPGQGLQFLFEYFSETQRNKGNFPGRFSGRQFSNSRSEMNVSTLELGDSALYLCASSLSPGTGNYGYTFGSGTRLTVV.

CDR3 amino acids: CASSRGGFSDEQFF. The DNA for the CDR3 is TGTGCCAGCAGCCGGGGGGGCTTTTCTGATGAGCAGTTCTTC. The chain combines TRBV6-4 with TRBJ2-1; 8 bases are shared with TRBD2. CDR3 length equals 14 residues. After removal of 6 bases from V and 8 bases from J, the junction contained 9 bases not matched to a gene. CDR1 is MRHNA and CDR2 is SNTAGT in the germline V gene.

The V and J genes are TRBV6-5 and TRBJ1-4, with a tentative D call TRBD1 (5 bases). This CDR3 contains 14 residues. Trimming removed 4 bases from V and 7 bases from J, with 13 bases in between. Germline V gene sequence: CDR1 MNHEY, CDR2 SVGAGI. The CDR3 bases are TGTGCCAGCAGTTCGACCGGGGGTGGTGAAAAACTGTTTTTT. Protein: CASSSTGGGEKLFF.

This clone was seen many times. The chain employs TRBV2 and TRBJ2-6; D is uncertain. Trimming left V 3 bases short and J 4 bases short, with 10 bases between. This CDR3 is 15 amino acids long. Germline V lookup: CDR1 SNHLY, CDR2 FYNNEI. The CDR3 DNA is TGTGCCAGCAGTGACGTCAGGCCCGGGGCCAACGTCCTGACTTTC. Protein product: CASSDVRPGANVLTF.

This clone was found once. The chain recombines TRBV9 with TRBJ1-6, with 11 bases lining up with TRBD1. V lost 4 bases to trimming and J lost 9 bases; unmatched junction nucleotides: 6. The CDR3 runs to 15 residues. Germline-derived CDR1 and CDR2 are SGDLS and YYNGEE. Here the CDR3 DNA reads TGTGCCAGCAGCTCACGGACAGGGGGCGGTTCACCCCTCCACTTT. It translates to CASSSRTGGGSPLHF.

CDR3 sequence reads: CSITGTGALNTEAFF. CDR3 nucleotide sequence: TGCAGCATAACTGGGACAGGGGCCTTGAACACTGAAGCTTTCTTT. The rearrangement links TRBV29-1 to TRBJ1-1; TRBD1 agrees at 10 bases. Germline V gene sequence: CDR1 SQVTM, CDR2 ANQGSEA. The CDR3 contains 15 residues. J was trimmed by 0 bases and V by 8 bases; bases with no gene match: 9.

Of note for this clone: In the same sample, other DNA sequences code for this CDR3. J is TRBJ1-1 and V is TRBV20-1, with D unclear. V gave up 6 bases and J gave up 3 bases, with 8 bases separating them. Looked up from germline, CDR1 is DFQATT and CDR2 is SNEGSKA (reference sequence). This CDR3 has 11 amino acids. CDR3 coding DNA: TGCAGTGCCCTGGGCGACACTGAAGCTTTCTTT. Protein product: CSALGDTEAFF.

The chain has TRBV16 and TRBJ2-3; 10 bases are shared with TRBD2. The CDR3 is 16 amino acids. Per the germline V gene, CDR1 is KGHSY and CDR2 is FQNENV. Germline trimming cut 2 bases from V and 3 bases from J; bases unmatched to any gene: 5. This CDR3 is CASSQTTLAGTDTQYF. CDR3 in DNA: TGTGCCAGCAGCCAAACTACACTAGCGGGAACAGATACGCAGTATTTT.

The rearrangement links TRBV4-1 to TRBJ1-1; D unclear. The V gene's germline CDR1 is MGHRA and CDR2 YSYEKL. V dropped 1 base and J dropped 5 bases, with 8 bases sitting between them. The CDR3 consists of 13 residues. The CDR3 DNA reads TGCGCCAGCAGCCAAGTAGCCAGAACTGAAGCTTTCTTT. This codes for CASSQVARTEAFF.

The genes are TRBV19 and TRBJ1-1; D ambiguous. V shed 7 bases and J shed 1 base, with 16 bases lying between them. The CDR3 runs 15 residues. Germline V gene data show CDR1 as LNHDA and CDR2 as SQIVND (reference sequence). This chain's CDR3 is CASNWVSGGNTEAFF. Here the CDR3 DNA reads TGTGCCAGTAATTGGGTGAGTGGCGGGAACACTGAAGCTTTCTTT.

By frequency in the sample, this clone is medium-sized (0.01 to 0.1%). The chain joins TRBV3-1 (or the pseudogene TRBV3-2) to TRBJ2-3; 10 bases agree with TRBD2. V lost 4 bases, J lost 12 bases, and 10 bases stayed unmatched. The CDR3 contains 14 residues. Looked up from germline, CDR1 is LGHDT and CDR2 is YNNKEL (reference sequence). CDR3 sequence (DNA): TGTGCCAGCAGCCCTAGCGGGGGCGTGCAATCTCAGTATTTT. Its translation: CASSPSGGVQSQYF.

This chain connects TRBV11-2 to TRBJ1-5; D uncertain. The germline V gene has CDR1 SGHAT and CDR2 FQNNGV. The CDR3 consists of 15 residues. The V end was cut by 1 base, the J end by 2 bases, with 9 bases between. CDR3 residues: CASSLGSEGNQPQHF. CDR3 nucleotides: TGTGCCAGCAGCTTAGGGTCGGAGGGCAATCAGCCCCAGCATTTT.

V gene TRBV2 combines with J gene TRBJ2-7, with TRBD2 identical over 11 bases. Germline V gene data show CDR1 as SNHLY and CDR2 as FYNNEI. Trimming at V came to 2 bases and at J to 4 bases, leaving 4 bases not matched to a gene. CDR3 length equals 15 residues. The chain's CDR3 is CASSEIASGGYEQYF. For the CDR3, the DNA is TGTGCCAGCAGTGAAATTGCTAGCGGGGGGTACGAGCAGTACTTC. Complete variable domain (other parts from reference TRBV2 and TRBJ2-7): EPEVTQTPSHQVTQMGQEVILRCVPISNHLYFYWYRQILGQKVEFLVSFYNNEISEKSEIFDDQFSVERPDGSNFTLKIRSTKLEDSAMYFCASSEIASGGYEQYFGPGTRLTVT.

The chain combines TRBV27 with TRBJ2-5, with 8 bases fitting TRBD2. CDR1 is MNHEY and CDR2 is SMNVEV in the germline V gene (reference sequence). V dropped 2 bases and J dropped 0; count of bases not matched to a gene: 2. The CDR3 spans 15 residues. The CDR3 is CASSLSGGHQETQYF. CDR3 coding DNA: TGTGCCAGCAGTTTAAGCGGGGGCCACCAAGAGACCCAGTACTTC.

The rearrangement uses TRBV6-1 and TRBJ2-1; D is perhaps TRBD2 (6 bases). CDR3 size: 16 residues. Germline V lookup: CDR1 MNHNS, CDR2 SASEGT. The V and J ends lost 2 bases and 4 bases respectively, with 15 bases between them. For the CDR3, the DNA is TGTGCCAGCAGTGAAACCGGGAGCCGGGGTTACAATGAGCAGTTCTTC. This sequence encodes CASSETGSRGYNEQFF.

This chain connects TRBV18 to TRBJ1-6; 7 bases agree with TRBD1. The V gene's germline CDR1 is KGHSH and CDR2 LQKENI. Losses at the gene ends were 5 bases for V and 3 bases for J; bases not matched to a gene: 1. The CDR3 is made up of 14 amino acids. Here the CDR3 DNA reads TGTGCCAGCTCAGCAGGGGGCTATAATTCACCCCTCCACTTT. As protein: CASSAGGYNSPLHF.

Here the CDR3 DNA reads TGTGCCAGCAGCTTGGTAGGGGGCGGTGGCTACACCTTC. Translated, it gives CASSLVGGGGYTF. The chain recombines TRBV5-8 with TRBJ1-2; TRBD1 agrees at 7 bases. The CDR3 covers 13 residues. V trimming: 0 bases; J trimming: 7 bases; junction bases outside the gene matches: 3. Germline CDR1 reads SGHTS; CDR2 reads YDEGEE.

J is TRBJ2-1 and V is TRBV29-1, with 8 bases identical to TRBD1. Germline V CDR1 and CDR2: SQVTM, ANQGSEA. V lost 3 bases, J lost 2 bases, and 3 bases stayed unmatched. This CDR3 has 14 residues. CDR3 sequence reads: CSVEGQDPYNEQFF. The CDR3 DNA is TGCAGCGTTGAGGGACAGGATCCCTACAATGAGCAGTTCTTC.

V and J are TRBV3-1 (or the pseudogene TRBV3-2) and TRBJ1-5; TRBD1 agrees at 8 bases. V was clipped by 2 bases and J by 0 bases; unmatched bases: 9. This CDR3 has 18 residues. CDR1 and CDR2 (germline): LGHDT, YNNKEL (reference sequence). The chain's CDR3 is CASSQTYDRGDSNQPQHF. CDR3 nucleotide sequence: TGTGCCAGCAGCCAAACCTATGACAGGGGCGATAGCAATCAGCCCCAGCATTTT.

The rearrangement links TRBV9 to TRBJ2-7; 9 bases map to TRBD1. The CDR3 runs to 15 residues. V gave up 2 bases and J gave up 0 bases; unmatched junction bases: 3. From germline, CDR1 is SGDLS and CDR2 YYNGEE. The CDR3 is CASSVDRGSSYEQYF. As DNA, the CDR3 is TGTGCCAGCAGCGTGGACAGGGGAAGCTCCTACGAGCAGTACTTC. The variable domain in full, with the rest retrieved from reference TRBV9 and TRBJ2-7, is DSGVTQTPKHLITATGQRVTLRCSPRSGDLSVYWYQQSLDQGLQFLIQYYNGEERAKGNILERFSAQQFPDLHSELNLSSLELGDSALYFCASSVDRGSSYEQYFGPGTRLTVT.

This clone was detected only once. This sequence joins TRBV27 and TRBJ2-1; D is undetermined. This CDR3 has 15 residues. The germline V and J ends were trimmed by 7 bases and 6 bases, with 19 bases remaining between them. Germline assignment: CDR1 MNHEY and CDR2 SMNVEV (reference sequence). CDR3 sequence (DNA): TGTGCCAGCAATTCAGTCCTCCCGATCATCAATGAGCAGTTCTTC. Protein sequence: CASNSVLPIINEQFF.

This sequence joins TRBV5-5 and TRBJ1-6; no clear D. Trimming stripped 6 bases from V and 8 bases from J, with 24 bases between. CDR1 is SGHKS and CDR2 is YYEKEE in the germline V gene (reference sequence). The CDR3 consists of 17 residues. In DNA form, the CDR3 reads TGTGCCAGCACCCTCCTCCTCCGAACCTCGCGGGATTCACCCCTCCACTTT. It yields the protein CASTLLLRTSRDSPLHF.

The chain has TRBV7-9 and TRBJ2-3; TRBD2 matches 13 bases. After removal of 4 bases from V and 6 bases from J, the junction contained 10 bases not matched to a gene. CDR1 SEHNR and CDR2 FQNEAQ come from the germline V gene (reference sequence). The CDR3 runs 17 residues. The CDR3 loop reads CASSSGLAGARPDTQYF. The CDR3 coding sequence is TGTGCCAGCAGCTCAGGACTAGCGGGGGCCCGACCGGATACGCAGTATTTT.

The table lists this clone with a few counts. The chain couples TRBV19 to TRBJ2-7; unclear D gene. The V gene's germline CDR1 is LNHDA and CDR2 SQIVND (reference sequence). This CDR3 spans 14 amino acids. V was cut by 6 bases and J by 0 bases, with 12 bases left in between. DNA of the CDR3: TGTGCCAGTAGCCTAAGCCCGGGCTCCTACGAGCAGTACTTC. Encoded protein: CASSLSPGSYEQYF.

V and J are TRBV10-2 and TRBJ2-1; 10 nucleotides agree with TRBD2. The germline V gene encodes CDR1 WSHSY and CDR2 SAAADI. The CDR3 is made up of 15 amino acids. The junction had 10 bases not matched to a gene; V was cut back by 7 bases and J by 7 bases. The CDR3 here is CASKGAGGPGNEQFF. The DNA for the CDR3 is TGCGCCAGCAAAGGAGCGGGAGGGCCGGGGAATGAGCAGTTCTTC.

The CDR3 DNA reads TGTGCCAGCAGCTTACCTTTATGGGACACGTCCTCCTACGAGCAGTACTTC. Translated: CASSLPLWDTSSYEQYF. The chain recombines TRBV11-3 with TRBJ2-7; TRBD1 might be the D (6 bases). Germline CDR1 SGHNT, CDR2 YENEEA. V dropped 2 bases and J dropped 0 bases, with 17 bases sitting between them. The CDR3 runs to 17 residues. The variable domain in full, completed from reference TRBV11-3 and TRBJ2-7, reads EAGVVQSPRYKIIEKKQPVAFWCNPISGHNTLYWYLQNLGQGPELLIRYENEEAVDDSQLPKDRFSAERLKGVDSTLKIQPAELGDSAVYLCASSLPLWDTSSYEQYFGPGTRLTVT.

The chain carries TRBV3-1 (or the pseudogene TRBV3-2) and TRBJ2-7; 7 nucleotides match TRBD1. CDR1 LGHDT and CDR2 YNNKEL come from the germline V gene (reference sequence). The CDR3 sequence is 15 residues long. V trimming: 2 bases; J trimming: 2 bases; junction bases outside the gene matches: 6. CDR3 DNA sequence: TGTGCCAGCAGCCAAACAGGGGCGTTAACCTACGAGCAGTACTTC. Protein: CASSQTGALTYEQYF.

The J gene is TRBJ1-5, the V gene TRBV6-6, with 8 bases aligning to TRBD1. The germline V gene has CDR1 MNHNY and CDR2 SVGAGI (reference sequence). CDR3 length equals 16 residues. The V and J ends lost 7 bases and 6 bases, in that order; junction bases with no gene match: 14. Here the CDR3 reads CASNPKAGTGLQPQHF. CDR3 DNA sequence: TGTGCCAGCAATCCTAAGGCCGGGACAGGACTTCAGCCCCAGCATTTT.